The clone carrying this TCR beta chain turned up a few times. Its antigen is as yet unknown. The study's library attached unique molecular identifiers to single cDNA molecules. TCRdb re-called the 5' RACE reads through MiXCR, storing one row per CDR3 protein. Counted here are around 80,000 distinct CDR3 sequences, around 15% occurring once; the ten biggest clones make up 6.5% to 7%. The CDR3 totals 19 residues. Trimming took 0 bases from V and 1 from J; bases not matched to a gene: 11. Germline CDR1 LGHNA, CDR2 YSLEER. The data were taken from a study of human T cells and chemical hapten exposure. Study context: Per-sample TCR yield variation was attributed mainly to small pooled library volume differences. Study-wide results and caveats: TCRs at a frequency above 1 in 1000 stayed unchanged with DPC sensitization.

Unfractionated whole blood was the source of the extracted total RNA. V and J are TRBV4-3 and TRBJ1-1; 10 nucleotides line up with TRBD1. This receptor was taken from a female donor in good health. Written as DNA, the CDR3 is TGCGCCAGCAGCCAAGAAAAGACGGGACAGGGGTCTCGGAACACTGAAGCTTTCTTT. Translated: CASSQEKTGQGSRNTEAFF.